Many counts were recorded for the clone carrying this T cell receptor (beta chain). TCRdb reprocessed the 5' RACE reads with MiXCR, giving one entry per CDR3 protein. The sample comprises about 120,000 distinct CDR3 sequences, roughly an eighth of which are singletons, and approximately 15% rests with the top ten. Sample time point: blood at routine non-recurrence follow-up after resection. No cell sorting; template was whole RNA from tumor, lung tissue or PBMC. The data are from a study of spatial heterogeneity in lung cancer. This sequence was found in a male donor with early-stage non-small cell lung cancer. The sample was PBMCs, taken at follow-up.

CDR3 DNA sequence: TGTGCCAGCAGCGACCGGGACAGCCATAGCACAGATACGCAGTATTTT. Its protein product is CASSDRDSHSTDTQYF. V gene TRBV11-2 combines with J gene TRBJ2-3; 7 bases line up with TRBD1. V was clipped by 5 bases and J by 0 bases; unmatched bases: 8. The CDR3 length is 16 residues. The V gene's germline CDR1 is SGHAT and CDR2 FQNNGV.